Sequencing of this T cell receptor (beta chain) was carried out in a study of the immune and genomic landscape of osteosarcoma (dated by TCRdb to 2020 to 2022). Context from the whole study: A total of under 50 pediatric and adult patients with high-grade osteosarcoma made up the overall cohort, and the median age at diagnosis was around 25 years (range roughly 5-90). The cohort was enriched for poor-risk disease, as unfavorable pathologic response to standard therapy was shown in roughly 74% of the cohort and 67% of the cohort were deceased. In the overall cohort, 55% to 65% of patients were male, and 70% to 85% had localized disease at diagnosis. To define immunogenic potential, the study profiled osteosarcoma specimens using whole genome, RNA and T-cell receptor sequencing along with immunohistochemistry and reverse phase protein arrays. To characterize the osteosarcoma immunogenomic landscape, the TCR sequencing results were combined with transcriptome, protein array and immunostaining data. An explanation for the limited clinical activity of immune checkpoint inhibitors in osteosarcoma was sought in the study. Three patients contributed a couple of samples from the same tumor site.

V is cut back by 1 base and J by 3 bases, with 5 bases in the junction unmatched. The CDR1 and CDR2 encoded by the germline V gene are MNHNS and SASEGT. CDR3 length: 16 amino acids, cysteine to phenylalanine. Only the CDR3 part of the read is kept: 48 bases, read in frame from the first base. The tumors sampled were post-treatment primary, local recurrence and metastasis specimens taken from patients with a poor prognosis. The paper as a whole reports these results and caveats: Alongside the frozen tumor specimens, matched blood was collected from only two patients. Overall, productive TCR clonality was low, with a mean of 0.09 and a maximum of 0.3, which suggests limited clonal expansion of T cells. In five cases, a single hyperexpanded clone dominated the repertoire, and each of these five cases had fewer than 100 T-cell clonotypes. Because osteosarcoma is rare and all possible samples were collected, sample size was not determined by any statistical method. Rather than matched normal tissue, external data from normal skin and healthy peripheral blood provided the clonality benchmarks. Although TCR productive clonality was higher in the immune-hot C3 cluster than in the cold C1 cluster, TCR productive clonality was still low overall.

A remark on this clone: Its recognized antigen is unknown. Base qualities are missing; no much larger clone stands one base away.

TCR beta chain CDR3 regions were immunosequenced with the ImmunoSEQ Assay (Adaptive Biotechnologies). In the original analysis: TCRB rearrangements, read counts, read proportions and gene usage were exported through the ImmunoSEQ Analyzer platform. T-cell clonality was computed as 1 minus Pielou's evenness on productive rearrangements. Clonal space homeostasis binned clonotypes as rare, small, medium, large or hyperexpanded (0.01 to 1 of the repertoire). TCR productive clonality was compared across immune clusters C1, C2 and C3 using the Wilcoxon rank sum test. Sourced from immuneACCESS, this table was stored by TCRdb with only in-frame sequences that have V and J called. A share of the clones is absent; for the studies checked, an unresolved V gene accounts for under half, and the remainder has no known explanation. The V and J calls and clone size are taken from that table; D and trimming were inferred from the DNA. In all, the sample holds about 4,600 clones, and around 71% of those were seen once. 15% to 20% of the sample comes from the top ten.

The TCR was taken from a human donor with osteosarcoma. The rearrangement joined TRBV6-1 to TRBJ2-3; TRBD1 matches 9 bases in the middle. The specimen sequenced was osteosarcoma tumor tissue from the femur. The DNA sequence is given as TGTGCCAGCAGTGAAGAAATGGGGACAGGGACAGATACGCAGTATTTT. Its protein reads: CASSEEMGTGTDTQYF.